The 28 T cell receptor beta chains in this list originate from one sample, sequenced in a study of T cells after yellow fever vaccination. From the 5' RACE reads, TCRdb called clonotypes with MiXCR, one entry per CDR3 protein. Of nearly 300,000 distinct CDR3 sequences in the sample, 7.5% to 9% were seen once. The source material was CD4+ T cells sorted from PBMCs, sampled 5 days after the yellow fever booster vaccination. The source is a man between 18 and 35 years old who received the YFV17D yellow fever vaccine.

In its sample, this clonotype was seen a few times. The chain uses TRBV4-2 and TRBJ1-4; tentatively, D is TRBD1 (6 bases). This CDR3 is built from 20 residues. Trimming shortened V by 0 bases and J by 5 bases, and 25 bases separated the two germline ends. The germline CDR1 and CDR2 sequences are LGHNA and YNFKEQ. The CDR3 is CASSQDPHRGGRIGNEKLFF. The CDR3 bases are TGTGCCAGCAGCCAAGACCCCCACAGAGGGGGTAGGATCGGGAATGAAAAACTGTTTTTT.

This clonotype was counted many times. The rearrangement uses TRBV12-3 or TRBV12-4 and TRBJ2-1; 8 positions agree with TRBD1. Losses at the gene ends were 6 bases for V and 4 bases for J; bases not matched to a gene: 5. The CDR3 sequence is 14 residues long. The CDR3 protein is CASSTDRDYNEQFF. In nucleotides, the CDR3 is TGTGCCAGCAGCACGGACAGGGATTACAATGAGCAGTTCTTC.

The rearrangement joins TRBV11-3 to TRBJ2-2; D possibly corresponds to TRBD2 (6 bases). The CDR3 has 15 residues. Germline CDR1 and CDR2: SGHNT and YENEEA. V was clipped by 3 bases and J by 5 bases, with 13 bases between them. The CDR3 DNA reads TGTGCCAGCAGCTTGGGCGGGGATCGTACCGGGGAGCTGTTTTTT. Translation gives CASSLGGDRTGELFF.

J is TRBJ2-5 and V is TRBV4-3; 11 bases agree with TRBD2. The junction had 5 bases not matched to a gene; V was cut back by 0 bases and J by 5 bases. The germline CDR1 and CDR2 sequences are LGHNA and YSLEER. This CDR3 has 16 amino acids. The CDR3 DNA reads TGCGCCAGCAGCCAAGAAGTAGCGGGGGGGTTGGAGACCCAGTACTTC. Translation: CASSQEVAGGLETQYF.

This clonotype showed up just a few times. This chain uses TRBV6-1 with TRBJ1-2; 8 nucleotides agree with TRBD1. Germline CDR1 reads MNHNS; CDR2 reads SASEGT. After removal of 2 bases from V and 4 bases from J, the junction contained 3 bases not matched to a gene. The CDR3 loop spans 14 amino acids. The CDR3 DNA reads as TGTGCCAGCAGTGAAAGACAGGGGCCCTATGGCTACACCTTC. Its translation: CASSERQGPYGYTF.

There are a few counts of this clonotype. This sequence joins TRBV7-3 and TRBJ1-1; TRBD1 aligns across 7 bases. Germline V gene data show CDR1 as SGHTA and CDR2 as FQGTGA. Trimming took 1 base from V and 2 from J; bases not matched to a gene: 10. CDR3 length equals 17 residues. CDR3 nucleotides: TGTGCCAGCAGCTTAAGGGTCCGGACAGGTGAAAACACTGAAGCTTTCTTT. This codes for CASSLRVRTGENTEAFF.

V and J are TRBV6-5 and TRBJ2-1; possible D gene TRBD2, 5 bases. V was cut by 2 bases and J by 6 bases, with 14 bases left in between. Germline V gives CDR1 MNHEY, CDR2 SVGAGI. This CDR3 region has 15 residues. As DNA, the CDR3 is TGTGCCAGCAGTTACCAGCCCTCCCGGGGCAATGAGCAGTTCTTC. It codes for CASSYQPSRGNEQFF.

In this sample, this clonotype turned up many times. This chain connects TRBV5-1 to TRBJ2-6; TRBD1 agrees at 8 bases. The CDR3 is 17 residues long. The junction had 6 bases not matched to a gene; V was cut back by 4 bases and J by 0 bases. Germline-derived CDR1 and CDR2 are SGHRS and YFSETQ. Here the CDR3 DNA reads TGCGCCAGCAGCCCGGACAGGGCCCTCTCTGGGGCCAACGTCCTGACTTTC. This encodes CASSPDRALSGANVLTF.

This clonotype was counted at least ten times. The chain joins TRBV15 to TRBJ2-5; D might be TRBD1 (7 bases). Trimming removed 1 base from V and 5 bases from J, with 14 bases in between. CDR3 size: 15 residues. Germline V gene data show CDR1 as LNHNV and CDR2 as YYDKDF (reference sequence). The DNA of the CDR3 is TGTGCCACCAGCAGAGGAGGCAGGGGGGACGAGACCCAGTACTTC. It encodes CATSRGGRGDETQYF.

This clonotype was counted ten times or more. The J gene is TRBJ2-1, the V gene TRBV25-1; TRBD1 is a possible D gene (6 bases). The CDR3 is made up of 15 amino acids. Trimming stripped 4 bases from V and 3 bases from J, with 13 bases between. CDR1 and CDR2 (germline): MGHDK, SYGVNS. The CDR3 is CASSVADSFYNEQFF. CDR3 DNA: TGTGCCAGCAGTGTGGCGGACAGCTTCTACAATGAGCAGTTCTTC.

This clonotype was recorded a few times. V and J are TRBV27 and TRBJ2-5, with TRBD2 as a possible D gene (5 bases). Germline V gives CDR1 MNHEY, CDR2 SMNVEV (reference sequence). V was clipped by 5 bases and J by 7 bases, with 26 bases between them. The CDR3 runs to 17 residues. CDR3 sequence: CASSTPLVTGSGGTQYF. For the CDR3, the DNA is TGTGCCAGCAGTACCCCCCTCGTCACGGGGTCAGGTGGGACCCAGTACTTC.

The V and J genes are TRBV18 and TRBJ2-3; D is unresolved. CDR1 and CDR2 from the germline V gene are KGHSH and LQKENI. V dropped 3 bases and J dropped 5 bases, with 12 bases sitting between them. The CDR3 has 14 residues. DNA of the CDR3: TGTGCCAGCTCACCGAAATGGTTGGAAGATACGCAGTATTTT. It translates to CASSPKWLEDTQYF.

This clonotype was seen more than once but under ten times. V is TRBV7-2 and J is TRBJ2-4; the D gene could be TRBD1 or TRBD2 (6 bases each). This CDR3 spans 15 amino acids. V was clipped by 2 bases and J by 6 bases, with 14 bases between them. Germline loops: CDR1 SGHTA, CDR2 FQGNSA. The DNA for the CDR3 is TGTGCCAGCAGCTTAAGGGGGGCCGAGAGAAACATTCAGTACTTC. Translation gives CASSLRGAERNIQYF.

This clonotype was seen many times. The genes are TRBV20-1 and TRBJ1-5, with 8 bases matching TRBD1. J was trimmed by 0 bases and V by 7 bases; bases with no gene match: 5. The length of the CDR3 is 14 residues. Germline V gene lookup returns CDR1 DFQATT and CDR2 SNEGSKA (reference sequence). The CDR3, as DNA: TGCAGTGTCAGGACAGGGTATAGCAATCAGCCCCAGCATTTT. This codes for CSVRTGYSNQPQHF.

This clonotype was detected a few times. The V and J genes are TRBV12-3 or TRBV12-4 and TRBJ2-7; tentatively, D is TRBD1 or TRBD2 (6 bases each). The CDR3 spans 13 residues. Trimming left V 5 bases short and J 4 bases short, with 12 bases between. In nucleotides, the CDR3 is TGTGCCAGCAGTCGAGGAGGGGGGTACGAGCAGTACTTC. Encoded protein: CASSRGGGYEQYF.

This clonotype was counted ten times or more. The V gene is TRBV4-1, the J gene TRBJ2-3, with D tentatively TRBD1 (6 bases). This CDR3 contains 14 residues. Germline V CDR1 and CDR2: MGHRA, YSYEKL. V was clipped by 0 bases and J by 6 bases, with 10 bases between them. The CDR3 DNA reads as TGCGCCAGCAGCCAAGAACAGGGAGCGGATACGCAGTATTTT. Amino acid sequence: CASSQEQGADTQYF.

There are a few counts of this clonotype. The J gene is TRBJ2-2, the V gene TRBV21-1. TRBV21-1 is a listed pseudogene. This CDR3 is 16 amino acids long. The CDR3 protein is CASSKVRELITGELFF. CDR3 sequence (DNA): TGTGCCAGCAGCAAAGTTAGGGAATTAATCACCGGGGAGCTGTTTTTT.

This clonotype was observed many times. The CDR3 protein is CASSLAGPKETQYF. In nucleotides, the CDR3 is TGTGCCAGCAGCTTGGCGGGCCCCAAAGAGACCCAGTACTTC. The chain employs TRBV5-6 and TRBJ2-5, with no clear D. Trimming took 0 bases from V and 3 from J, leaving 9 bases between them. The CDR3 length is 14 residues. CDR1 and CDR2 (germline): SGHDT, YYEEEE. Full variable domain (missing parts from reference TRBV5-6 and TRBJ2-5): DAGVTQSPTHLIKTRGQQVTLRCSPKSGHDTVSWYQQALGQGPQFIFQYYEEEERQRGNFPDRFSGHQFPNYSSELNVNALLLGDSALYLCASSLAGPKETQYFGPGTRLLVL.

A few counts support this clonotype. CDR3 DNA sequence: TGTGCCAGCAGTTTTGGGGGATTTAACACTGAAGCTTTCTTT. As protein: CASSFGGFNTEAFF. The chain carries TRBV28 and TRBJ1-1; weak D call: TRBD1 (5 bases). The CDR3 runs to 14 residues. V lost 3 bases and J lost 2, with 10 bases in between. The germline CDR1 and CDR2 sequences are MDHEN and SYDVKM.

This clonotype was counted between two and nine times. This chain joins TRBV5-1 and TRBJ2-5; 9 bases align to TRBD1. Germline V gene data show CDR1 as SGHRS and CDR2 as YFSETQ. This CDR3 spans 15 amino acids. After removal of 4 bases from V and 5 bases from J, the junction contained 9 bases not matched to a gene. Here the CDR3 DNA reads TGCGCCAGCAGCAGAACCACCGGGACAGGGGAGACCCAGTACTTC. Its protein product is CASSRTTGTGETQYF.

This clonotype was picked up many times. V and J are TRBV6-5 and TRBJ1-1; D is unclear. Germline V lookup: CDR1 MNHEY, CDR2 SVGAGI. This CDR3 contains 14 residues. Trimming cost V 2 bases and J 5 bases, with 12 bases left between them. The CDR3 region is CASSYRRPGTEAFF. CDR3 nucleotide sequence: TGTGCCAGCAGTTACCGTCGGCCAGGTACTGAAGCTTTCTTT.

The chain uses TRBV12-3 or TRBV12-4 and TRBJ2-3; D remains ambiguous. V was cut by 4 bases and J by 0 bases, with 8 bases left in between. The CDR3 runs 14 residues. The CDR3 here is CASSSAVSTDTQYF. The CDR3 bases are TGTGCCAGCAGTTCGGCGGTTAGCACAGATACGCAGTATTTT.

This clonotype has a handful of counts. V usage is TRBV7-2 and J usage is TRBJ1-2, with TRBD1 as a possible D gene (5 bases). CDR1 SGHTA and CDR2 FQGNSA come from the germline V gene. The CDR3 is made up of 13 amino acids. V was clipped by 3 bases and J by 6 bases, with 11 bases between them. The CDR3 sequence: CASSLGRADGYTF. The CDR3 DNA reads as TGTGCCAGCAGCTTGGGCAGGGCTGATGGCTACACCTTC.

The V call is TRBV7-2, the J call TRBJ2-5, with 8 bases matching TRBD1. The CDR3 extends over 15 amino acids. Trimming took 6 bases from V and 4 from J; bases not matched to a gene: 10. Germline CDR1 and CDR2: SGHTA and FQGNSA. The CDR3 DNA reads as TGTGCCAGCAGGCGGGCGACAGGGGATCTAGAGACCCAGTACTTC. Translating it yields CASRRATGDLETQYF.

This clonotype has just a few counts. The chain uses TRBV20-1 and TRBJ2-5, with a tentative D call TRBD1 (6 bases). With 5 bases removed from V and 2 bases from J, the gap between germline ends came to 18 bases. Germline lookup yields CDR1 DFQATT and CDR2 SNEGSKA (reference sequence). There are 15 residues in the CDR3. The CDR3 DNA reads TGCAGTGCTGTACAGGGTAGGGGGTTACAAGAGACCCAGTACTTC. Translated: CSAVQGRGLQETQYF.

This clonotype was found many times. The genes are TRBV6-2 or TRBV6-3 and TRBJ2-4; 8 bases align to TRBD1. Trimming took 4 bases from V and 10 from J; bases not matched to a gene: 9. Per germline, CDR1 MNHEY and CDR2 SVGEGT. The CDR3 is 14 amino acids. DNA for the CDR3: TGTGCCAGCAGTTCAGAGACAGGGGACGGGATTCAGTACTTC. It codes for CASSSETGDGIQYF.

The J gene is TRBJ2-1, the V gene TRBV11-2; the D is unclear. V lost 5 bases and J lost 7, with 18 bases in between. This CDR3 has 15 residues. Germline V gene lookup returns CDR1 SGHAT and CDR2 FQNNGV. The CDR3 DNA reads TGTGCCAGCAGCCCTGAGAACTCCTTTGGGAATGAGCAGTTCTTC. Protein: CASSPENSFGNEQFF.

This clonotype has just a few counts. The chain has TRBV4-3 and TRBJ1-4, with D uncertain. The CDR3 is 15 amino acids. The germline CDR1 and CDR2 sequences are LGHNA and YSLEER. V shed 2 bases and J shed 0 bases, with 7 bases lying between them. DNA for the CDR3: TGCGCCAGCAGCCAAAAGGGATCAACTAATGAAAAACTGTTTTTT. This gives the protein CASSQKGSTNEKLFF.